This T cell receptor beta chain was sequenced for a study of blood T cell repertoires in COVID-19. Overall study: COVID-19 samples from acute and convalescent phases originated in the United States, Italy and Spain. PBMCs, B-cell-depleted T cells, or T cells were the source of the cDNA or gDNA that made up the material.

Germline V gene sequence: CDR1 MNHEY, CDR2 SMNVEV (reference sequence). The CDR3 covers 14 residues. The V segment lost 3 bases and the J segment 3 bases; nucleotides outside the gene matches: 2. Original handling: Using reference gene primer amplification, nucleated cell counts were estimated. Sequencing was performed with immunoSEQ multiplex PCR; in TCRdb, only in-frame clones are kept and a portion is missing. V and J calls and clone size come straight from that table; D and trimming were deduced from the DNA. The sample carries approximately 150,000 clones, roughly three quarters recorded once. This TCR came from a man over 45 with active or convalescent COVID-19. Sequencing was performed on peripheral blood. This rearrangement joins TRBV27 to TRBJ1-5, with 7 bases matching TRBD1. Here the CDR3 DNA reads TGTGCCAGCAGTTTCGGGACAGCCAATCAGCCCCAGCATTTT. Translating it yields CASSFGTANQPQHF.